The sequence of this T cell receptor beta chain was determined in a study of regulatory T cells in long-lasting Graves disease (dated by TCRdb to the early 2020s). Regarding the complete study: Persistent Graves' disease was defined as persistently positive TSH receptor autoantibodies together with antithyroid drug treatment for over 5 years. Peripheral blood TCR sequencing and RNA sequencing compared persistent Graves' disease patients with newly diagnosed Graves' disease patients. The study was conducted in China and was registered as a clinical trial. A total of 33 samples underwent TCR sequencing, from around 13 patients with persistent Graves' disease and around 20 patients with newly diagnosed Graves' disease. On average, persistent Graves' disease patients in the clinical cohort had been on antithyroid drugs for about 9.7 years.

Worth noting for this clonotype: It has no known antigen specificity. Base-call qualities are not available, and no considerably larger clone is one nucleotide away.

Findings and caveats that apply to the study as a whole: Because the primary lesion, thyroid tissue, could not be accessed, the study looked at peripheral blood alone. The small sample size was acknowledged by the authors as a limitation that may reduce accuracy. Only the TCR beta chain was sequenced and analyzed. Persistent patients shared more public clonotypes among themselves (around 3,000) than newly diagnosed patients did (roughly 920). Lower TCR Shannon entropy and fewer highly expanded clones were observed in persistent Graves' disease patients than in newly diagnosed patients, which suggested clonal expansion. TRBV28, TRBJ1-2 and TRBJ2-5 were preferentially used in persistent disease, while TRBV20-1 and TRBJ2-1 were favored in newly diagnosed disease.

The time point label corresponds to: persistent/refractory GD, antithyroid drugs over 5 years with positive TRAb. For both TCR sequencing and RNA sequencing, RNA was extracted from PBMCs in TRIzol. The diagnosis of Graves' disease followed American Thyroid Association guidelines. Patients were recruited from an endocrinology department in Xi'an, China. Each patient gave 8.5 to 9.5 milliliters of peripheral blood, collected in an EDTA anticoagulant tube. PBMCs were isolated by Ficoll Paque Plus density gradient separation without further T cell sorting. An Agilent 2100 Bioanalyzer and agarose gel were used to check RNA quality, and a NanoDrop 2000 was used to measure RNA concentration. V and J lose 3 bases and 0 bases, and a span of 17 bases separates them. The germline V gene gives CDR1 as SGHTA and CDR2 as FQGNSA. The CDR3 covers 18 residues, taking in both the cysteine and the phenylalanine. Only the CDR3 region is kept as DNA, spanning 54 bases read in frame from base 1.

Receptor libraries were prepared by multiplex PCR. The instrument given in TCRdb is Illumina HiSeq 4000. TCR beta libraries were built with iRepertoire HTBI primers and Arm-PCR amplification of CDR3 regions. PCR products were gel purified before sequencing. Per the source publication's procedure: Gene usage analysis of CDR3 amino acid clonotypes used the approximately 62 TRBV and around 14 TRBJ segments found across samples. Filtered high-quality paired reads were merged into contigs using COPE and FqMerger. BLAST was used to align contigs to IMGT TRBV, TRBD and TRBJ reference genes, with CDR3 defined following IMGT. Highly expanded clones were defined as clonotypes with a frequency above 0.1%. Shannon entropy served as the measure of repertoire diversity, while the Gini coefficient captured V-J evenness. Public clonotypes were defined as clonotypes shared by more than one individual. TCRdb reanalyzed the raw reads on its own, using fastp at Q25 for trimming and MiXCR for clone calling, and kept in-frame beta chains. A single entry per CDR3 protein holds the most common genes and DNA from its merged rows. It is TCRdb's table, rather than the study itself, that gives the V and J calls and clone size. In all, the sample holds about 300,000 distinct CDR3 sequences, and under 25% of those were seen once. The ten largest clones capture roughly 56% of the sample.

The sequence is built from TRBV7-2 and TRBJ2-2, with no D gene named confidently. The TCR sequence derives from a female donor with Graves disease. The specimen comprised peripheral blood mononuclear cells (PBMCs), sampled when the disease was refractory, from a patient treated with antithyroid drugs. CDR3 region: CASSFLPPGRPNTGELFF. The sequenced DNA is TGTGCCAGCAGCTTTCTCCCGCCAGGACGCCCGAACACCGGGGAGCTGTTTTTT.